This T cell receptor (beta chain) originates from a study of T-cell memory formation after mild COVID-19. With 4 bases clipped from V and 3 bases from J, the junction kept 4 bases outside the gene matches. The CDR3 sequence is 14 residues long. Per the germline V gene, CDR1 is LGHNA and CDR2 is YSLEER. TCRdb re-called the 5' RACE reads through MiXCR, storing one row per CDR3 protein. This sample has about 100,000 distinct CDR3 sequences, with roughly an eighth found just once. Study-level findings and limits: Whereas later expanders leaned CD4+, clones contracting day 15 to 85 showed a balanced CD4/CD8 makeup.

Points on this clonotype: Antigen: not known.

Material: PBMCs or a T cell subset sorted from them (not recorded which). The TCR sequence derives from a man younger than 35 who had mild COVID-19 (a few samples of this study predate the infection). Cell type and time point are not known. V gene TRBV4-3 combines with J gene TRBJ1-1, with 8 positions matching TRBD1. As DNA, the CDR3 is TGCGCCAGCAGCCCCAGGGGGCAGCACACTGAAGCTTTCTTT. Translating it yields CASSPRGQHTEAFF.